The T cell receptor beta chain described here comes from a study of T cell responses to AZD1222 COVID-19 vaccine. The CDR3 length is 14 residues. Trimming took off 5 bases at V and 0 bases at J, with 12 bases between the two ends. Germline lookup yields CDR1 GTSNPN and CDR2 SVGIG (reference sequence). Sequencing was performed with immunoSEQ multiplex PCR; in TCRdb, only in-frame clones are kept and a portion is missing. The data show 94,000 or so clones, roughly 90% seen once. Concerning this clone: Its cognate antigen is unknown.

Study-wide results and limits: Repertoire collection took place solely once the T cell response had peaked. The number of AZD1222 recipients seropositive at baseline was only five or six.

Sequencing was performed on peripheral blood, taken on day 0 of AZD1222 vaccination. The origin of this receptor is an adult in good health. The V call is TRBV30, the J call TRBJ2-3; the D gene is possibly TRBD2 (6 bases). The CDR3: CAWERERSTDTQYF. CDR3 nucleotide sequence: TGTGCCTGGGAACGGGAGCGGAGCACAGATACGCAGTATTTT.